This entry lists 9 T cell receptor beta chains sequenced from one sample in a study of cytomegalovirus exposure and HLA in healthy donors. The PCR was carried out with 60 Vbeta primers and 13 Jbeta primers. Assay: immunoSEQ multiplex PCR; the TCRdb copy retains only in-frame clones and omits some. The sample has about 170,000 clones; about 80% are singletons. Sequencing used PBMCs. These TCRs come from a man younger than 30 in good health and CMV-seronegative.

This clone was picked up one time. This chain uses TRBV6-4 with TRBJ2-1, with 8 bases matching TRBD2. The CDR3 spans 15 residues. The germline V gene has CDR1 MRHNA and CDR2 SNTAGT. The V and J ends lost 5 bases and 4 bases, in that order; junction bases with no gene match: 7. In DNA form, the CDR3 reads TGTGCCAGCAGTATGAGCGGGGGCTTATACAATGAGCAGTTCTTC. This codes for CASSMSGGLYNEQFF.

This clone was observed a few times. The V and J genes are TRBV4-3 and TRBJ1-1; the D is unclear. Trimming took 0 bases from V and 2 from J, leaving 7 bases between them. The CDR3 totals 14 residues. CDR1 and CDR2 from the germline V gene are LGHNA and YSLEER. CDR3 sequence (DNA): TGCGCCAGCAGCCAAGAATACAGAAACACTGAAGCTTTCTTT. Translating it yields CASSQEYRNTEAFF.

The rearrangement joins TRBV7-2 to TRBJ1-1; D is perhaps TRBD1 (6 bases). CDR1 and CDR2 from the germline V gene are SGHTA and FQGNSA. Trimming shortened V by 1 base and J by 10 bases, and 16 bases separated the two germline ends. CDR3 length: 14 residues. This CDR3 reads CASSLDRQGTRAFF. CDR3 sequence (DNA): TGTGCCAGCAGCTTAGATAGGCAGGGGACGCGAGCTTTCTTT. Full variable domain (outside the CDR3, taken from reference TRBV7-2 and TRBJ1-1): GAGVSQSPSNKVTEKGKDVELRCDPISGHTALYWYRQSLGQGLEFLIYFQGNSAPDKSGLPSDRFSAERTGGSVSTLTIQRTQQEDSAVYLCASSLDRQGTRAFFGQGTRLTVV.

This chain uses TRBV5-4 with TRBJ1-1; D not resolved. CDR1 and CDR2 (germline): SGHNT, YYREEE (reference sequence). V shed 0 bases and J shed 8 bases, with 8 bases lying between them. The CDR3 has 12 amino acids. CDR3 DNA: TGTGCCAGCAGCTTGGGGAGGAAAGAAGCTTTCTTT. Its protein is CASSLGRKEAFF.

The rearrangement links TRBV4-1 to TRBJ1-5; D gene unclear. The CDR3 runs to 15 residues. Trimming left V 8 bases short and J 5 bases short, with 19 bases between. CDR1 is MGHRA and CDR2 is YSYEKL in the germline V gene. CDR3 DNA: TGCGCCAGCGGCCGGGCAGGCGATTTGGATCAGCCCCAGCATTTT. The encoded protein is CASGRAGDLDQPQHF.

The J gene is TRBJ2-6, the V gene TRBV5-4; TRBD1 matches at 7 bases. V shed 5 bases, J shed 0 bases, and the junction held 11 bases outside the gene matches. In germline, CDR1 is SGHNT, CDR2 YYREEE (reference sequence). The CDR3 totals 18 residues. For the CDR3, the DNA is TGTGCCAGCAGGAAGTGGGACAGAGTCCTCTCTGGGGCCAACGTCCTGACTTTC. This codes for CASRKWDRVLSGANVLTF.

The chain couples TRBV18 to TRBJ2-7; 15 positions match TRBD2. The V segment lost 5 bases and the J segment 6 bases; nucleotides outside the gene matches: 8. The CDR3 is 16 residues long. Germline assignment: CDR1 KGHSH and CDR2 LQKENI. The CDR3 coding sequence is TGTGCCAGCTCAAGGGGACTAGCGGGAGGTTCGGTCGAGCAGTACTTC. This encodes CASSRGLAGGSVEQYF.

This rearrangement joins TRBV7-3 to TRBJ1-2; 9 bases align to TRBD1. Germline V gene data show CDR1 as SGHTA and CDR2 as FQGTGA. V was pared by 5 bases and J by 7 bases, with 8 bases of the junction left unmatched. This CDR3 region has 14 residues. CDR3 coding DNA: TGTGCCAGCAGCCCCGGGACAGGGTTGCCTGGCTACACCTTC. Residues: CASSPGTGLPGYTF.

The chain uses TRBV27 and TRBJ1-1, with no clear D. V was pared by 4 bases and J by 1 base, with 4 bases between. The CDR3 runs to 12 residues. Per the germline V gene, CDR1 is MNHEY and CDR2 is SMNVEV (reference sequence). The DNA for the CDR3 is TGTGCCAGCAGTTACGGGAACACTGAAGCTTTCTTT. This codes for CASSYGNTEAFF.